This entry lists 14 T cell receptor beta chains sequenced from one sample in a study of shared clonotypes between healthy human individuals. Clones were sequenced by immunoSEQ multiplex PCR, and TCRdb holds only the in-frame ones, with some missing. Seen here are 980,000 or so clones, 76% observed once, and the top ten hold approximately 1.5%. Sample: memory CD4+ T cells sorted from blood. Subset: CD45RA-negative fraction. Every receptor here comes from a man younger than 35 in good health.

This rearrangement joins TRBV4-1 to TRBJ2-2, with TRBD1 identical over 11 bases. CDR1 is MGHRA and CDR2 is YSYEKL in the germline V gene. After removal of 4 bases from V and 4 bases from J, the junction contained 8 bases not matched to a gene. CDR3 length equals 17 residues. CDR3 nucleotide sequence: TGCGCCAGCAGCCCTGGACAGGGGGCGACGGGCACCGGGGAGCTGTTTTTT. Its protein is CASSPGQGATGTGELFF.

As to this clone: This sample also contains other DNA sequences that code for the same CDR3. The V call is TRBV5-6, the J call TRBJ2-5; 15 nucleotides agree with TRBD2. The CDR3 has 17 amino acids. Germline CDR1 reads SGHDT; CDR2 reads YYEEEE. V lost 3 bases and J lost 0; bases outside the gene matches: 3. The CDR3 DNA reads as TGTGCCAGCAGCTCCGGACTAGCGGGGGGGAACCAAGAGACCCAGTACTTC. Its protein product is CASSSGLAGGNQETQYF.

This clone was picked up one time. This may arise from a read error, as a much more abundant clone is one base away. CDR3 nucleotides: TGTGCCAGCAGCTCGGGACAGGGGGCCTACGAGCAGTACTTC. It specifies CASSSGQGAYEQYF. The gene calls are TRBV28 and TRBJ2-7, with 11 positions matching TRBD1. This CDR3 contains 14 residues. V was pared by 6 bases and J by 2 bases, with 3 bases of the junction left unmatched. The germline CDR1 and CDR2 sequences are MDHEN and SYDVKM.

The genes are TRBV27 and TRBJ1-1, with 10 bases that match TRBD1. V was pared by 6 bases and J by 4 bases, with 8 bases of the junction left unmatched. The CDR3 runs 15 residues. In germline, CDR1 is MNHEY, CDR2 SMNVEV (reference sequence). The DNA for the CDR3 is TGTGCCAGCAGGCCCGACAGGGGGCTCTCCACTGAAGCTTTCTTT. Encoded protein: CASRPDRGLSTEAFF.

The chain joins TRBV19 to TRBJ1-3, with D possibly TRBD1 on 5 matching bases. CDR1 and CDR2 from the germline V gene are LNHDA and SQIVND (reference sequence). There are 16 residues in the CDR3. V was trimmed by 3 bases and J by 2 bases, leaving 14 bases between them. The CDR3 nucleotides are TGTGCCAGTAGTATGTCGGGGGAGCAGGCTGGAAACACCATATATTTT. It codes for CASSMSGEQAGNTIYF.

The sample holds many counts of this clone. This chain connects TRBV5-1 to TRBJ2-3; D unclear. CDR3 length equals 14 residues. The V end was cut by 4 bases, the J end by 1 base, with 10 bases between. Germline CDR1 reads SGHRS; CDR2 reads YFSETQ. DNA of the CDR3: TGCGCCAGCAGCGGCGGAGTCGGCACAGATACGCAGTATTTT. Its protein is CASSGGVGTDTQYF. The full variable domain, rest sourced from reference TRBV5-1 and TRBJ2-3, is KAGVTQTPRYLIKTRGQQVTLSCSPISGHRSVSWYQQTPGQGLQFLFEYFSETQRNKGNFPGRFSGRQFSNSRSEMNVSTLELGDSALYLCASSGGVGTDTQYFGPGTRLTVL.

Here the CDR3 reads CAISGAGQGASGGGPTDTQYF. The CDR3 DNA reads TGTGCCATCTCTGGGGCCGGACAGGGGGCATCTGGCGGGGGGCCCACAGATACGCAGTATTTT. The rearrangement links TRBV10-3 to TRBJ2-3; 11 bases fit TRBD1. The germline CDR1 and CDR2 sequences are ENHRY and SYGVKD. V gave up 8 bases and J gave up 2 bases; unmatched junction bases: 24. This CDR3 region has 21 residues.

This CDR3 is CASSPPGRNEQFF. CDR3 DNA: TGTGCCAGCAGCCCACCGGGTCGCAATGAGCAGTTCTTC. The genes are TRBV7-8 and TRBJ2-1, with D unresolved. The length of the CDR3 is 13 residues. With 5 bases removed from V and 6 bases from J, the gap between germline ends came to 11 bases. CDR1 is SGHVS, CDR2 FQNEAQ, per germline.

This clone was seen a handful of times. The chain is built from TRBV9 and TRBJ1-4; D is perhaps TRBD1 (5 bases). Between the trimmed V and J ends, which lost 0 bases and 8 bases, there was a span of 14 bases. CDR1 is SGDLS and CDR2 is YYNGEE in the germline V gene. The CDR3 loop spans 15 amino acids. The CDR3 coding sequence is TGTGCCAGCAGCGTAGGGGGGGAAATGAAAGAAAAACTGTTTTTT. Amino acid sequence: CASSVGGEMKEKLFF.

The chain joins TRBV14 to TRBJ2-1; D call uncertain. The CDR3 runs 14 residues. CDR1 and CDR2 from the germline V gene are SGHDN and FVKESK. Trimming left V 1 base short and J 3 bases short, with 7 bases between. The CDR3 coding sequence is TGTGCCAGCAGCCAAGGGCCGAACTACAATGAGCAGTTCTTC. It encodes CASSQGPNYNEQFF.

The chain carries TRBV6-6 and TRBJ2-7; 9 bases are a match to TRBD2. This CDR3 is built from 13 residues. The V and J ends lost 6 bases and 5 bases, in that order; junction bases with no gene match: 5. Germline loops: CDR1 MNHNY, CDR2 SVGAGI (reference sequence). CDR3 protein: CASRAGLANEQYF. The CDR3, as DNA: TGTGCCAGCAGAGCGGGACTAGCTAACGAGCAGTACTTC.

A word on this clone: One end of the junction is discordant with germline, which a read error may explain. The chain employs TRBV7-2 and TRBJ2-7; 11 bases align to TRBD2. The length of the CDR3 is 14 residues. Germline CDR1 and CDR2: SGHTA and FQGNSA. The CDR3 sequence: CASSIAGGPYEQYF. CDR3 bases: TGTGCCAGCAGCATAGCGGGAGGGCCCTACGAGCAGTACTTC.

This clone appeared a few times. The genes are TRBV13 and TRBJ2-7; 10 bases map to TRBD2. This CDR3 contains 15 residues. The trim removed 7 bases at V and 3 bases at J, leaving 9 bases unmatched. Germline V gene lookup returns CDR1 PRHDT and CDR2 FYEKMQ (reference sequence). CDR3 nucleotide sequence: TGTGCCAGCATCAAATCTAGCGGGAGAAACTACGAGCAGTACTTC. As protein: CASIKSSGRNYEQYF. Full variable domain (missing parts from reference TRBV13 and TRBJ2-7): AAGVIQSPRHLIKEKRETATLKCYPIPRHDTVYWYQQGPGQDPQFLISFYEKMQSDKGSIPDRFSAQQFSDYHSELNMSSLELGDSALYFCASIKSSGRNYEQYFGPGTRLTVT.

V usage is TRBV28 and J usage is TRBJ2-1, with a possible D match to TRBD2 (6 bases). Looked up from germline, CDR1 is MDHEN and CDR2 is SYDVKM. The length of the CDR3 is 15 residues. Trimming shortened V by 1 base and J by 8 bases, and 15 bases separated the two germline ends. CDR3 nucleotides: TGTGCCAGCAGTTTATTGGGGACTTGGTCTGATGAGCAGTTCTTC. It encodes CASSLLGTWSDEQFF.